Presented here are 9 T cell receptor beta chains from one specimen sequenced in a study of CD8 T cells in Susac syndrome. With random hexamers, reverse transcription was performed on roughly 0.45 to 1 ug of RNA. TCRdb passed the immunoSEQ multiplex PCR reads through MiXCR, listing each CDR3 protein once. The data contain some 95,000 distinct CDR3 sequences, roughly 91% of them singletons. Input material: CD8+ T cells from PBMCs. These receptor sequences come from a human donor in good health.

The CDR3 is CASRPPGNTEAFF. For the CDR3, the DNA is TGCGCCAGCAGGCCTCCAGGGAACACTGAAGCTTTCTTT. The V gene is TRBV5-1, the J gene TRBJ1-1; no clear D. V gave up 5 bases and J gave up 1 base, with 9 bases separating them. This CDR3 has 13 amino acids. Germline V gene sequence: CDR1 SGHRS, CDR2 YFSETQ.

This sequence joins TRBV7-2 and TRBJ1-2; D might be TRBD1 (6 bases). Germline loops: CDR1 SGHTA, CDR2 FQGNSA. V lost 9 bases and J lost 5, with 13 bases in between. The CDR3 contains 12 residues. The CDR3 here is CARRTVRYGYTF. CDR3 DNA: TGTGCCAGGCGGACAGTTCGTTATGGCTACACCTTC.

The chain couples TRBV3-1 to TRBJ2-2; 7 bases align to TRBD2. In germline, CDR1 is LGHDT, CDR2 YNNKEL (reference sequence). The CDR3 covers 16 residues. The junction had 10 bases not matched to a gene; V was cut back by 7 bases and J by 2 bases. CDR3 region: CASIRVGAGNTGELFF. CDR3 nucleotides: TGTGCCAGCATCCGGGTTGGAGCGGGAAACACCGGGGAGCTGTTTTTT.

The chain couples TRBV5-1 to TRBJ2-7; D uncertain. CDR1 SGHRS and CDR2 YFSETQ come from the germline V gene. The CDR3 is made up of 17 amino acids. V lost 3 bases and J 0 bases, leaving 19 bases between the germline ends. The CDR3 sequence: CASSSPRASPRSYEQYF. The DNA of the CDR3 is TGCGCCAGCAGCTCGCCCCGGGCCTCCCCTCGCTCCTACGAGCAGTACTTC.

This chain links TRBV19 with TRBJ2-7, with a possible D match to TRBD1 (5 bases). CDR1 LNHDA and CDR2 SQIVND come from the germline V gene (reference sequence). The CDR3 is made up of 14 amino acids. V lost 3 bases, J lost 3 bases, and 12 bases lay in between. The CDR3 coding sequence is TGTGCCAGTAGTATTTCAGGGTTTAACTACGAGCAGTACTTC. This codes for CASSISGFNYEQYF.

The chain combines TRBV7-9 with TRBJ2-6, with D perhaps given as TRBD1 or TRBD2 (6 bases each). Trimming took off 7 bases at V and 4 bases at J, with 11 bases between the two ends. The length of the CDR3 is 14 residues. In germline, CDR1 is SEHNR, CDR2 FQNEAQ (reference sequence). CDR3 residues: CASMGAGGANVLTF. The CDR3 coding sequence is TGTGCCAGCATGGGGGCGGGGGGGGCCAACGTCCTGACTTTC.

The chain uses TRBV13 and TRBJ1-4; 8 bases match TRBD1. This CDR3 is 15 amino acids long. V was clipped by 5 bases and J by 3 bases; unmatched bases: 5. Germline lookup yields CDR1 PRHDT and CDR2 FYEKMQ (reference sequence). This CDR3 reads CASSIGTGSNEKLFF. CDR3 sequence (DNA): TGTGCCAGCAGCATCGGGACAGGTTCTAATGAAAAACTGTTTTTT.

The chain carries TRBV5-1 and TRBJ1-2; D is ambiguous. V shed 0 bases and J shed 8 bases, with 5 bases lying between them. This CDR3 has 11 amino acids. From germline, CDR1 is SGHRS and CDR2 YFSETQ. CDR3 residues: CASSLGSGYTF. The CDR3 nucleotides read TGCGCCAGCAGCTTGGGGAGCGGCTACACCTTC.

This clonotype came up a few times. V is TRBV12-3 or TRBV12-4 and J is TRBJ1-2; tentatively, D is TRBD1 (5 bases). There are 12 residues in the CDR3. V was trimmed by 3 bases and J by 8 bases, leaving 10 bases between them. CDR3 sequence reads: CASSLGGGGYTF. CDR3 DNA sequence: TGTGCCAGCAGTTTGGGCGGGGGGGGCTACACCTTC.